A selection of T cell receptor beta chains follows, all from one sample in a study of beta chain features in type 1 diabetes. Produced via immunoSEQ multiplex PCR; TCRdb's table is partial and in-frame only. The table shows about 370,000 clones, with less than 15% occurring only once. The source material was naive CD4+ T cells from blood. These receptors were obtained from a woman aged 18-30 years in good health. Both conserved end residues are part of each CDR3. The D gene is left open where the match is weak. Clone size is not always given. Where it is, it says once, few, many or a class for expanded clones.

j_call	d_call	v_call	clone_size	cdr3_nt	cdr3_aa
TRBJ2-1	-	TRBV7-3	few	TGTGCCAGCAGCGTAGAAGGCCGATCGAGGGAGCAGTTCTTC	CASSVEGRSREQFF
TRBJ1-2	-	TRBV5-4	few	TGTGCCAGCACCACGGGGGATCCACGTAACTATGGCTACACCTTC	CASTTGDPRNYGYTF
TRBJ2-2	-	TRBV30	-	TGTGCCTGGAGTGTACGAGGTGCCGGGGAGCTGTTTTTT	CAWSVRGAGELFF
TRBJ2-1	-	TRBV6-5	few	TGTGCCAGCAGTTACAAGCAAATCCATGAGCAGTTCTTC	CASSYKQIHEQFF
TRBJ1-2	TRBD1	TRBV6-4	few	TGTGCCAGCAGCTCCTCGGACAGGCCCTATGGCTACACCTTC	CASSSSDRPYGYTF
TRBJ2-2	TRBD1	TRBV19	few	TGTGCCAGTAGTCGACAGGGGAGCGTCACCGGGGAGCTGTTTTTT	CASSRQGSVTGELFF
TRBJ1-2	TRBD1	TRBV4-2	few	TGTGCCAGCAGCCTCTCGATCTCCGGGACAGGGGCTCCTGGCTACACCTTC	CASSLSISGTGAPGYTF
TRBJ2-7	-	TRBV5-1	few	TGCGCCAGCAGCAGAGAAGCCCCAAACTACGAGCAGTACTTC	CASSREAPNYEQYF
TRBJ1-5	-	TRBV30	few	TGTGCCTGGAGTGTGAAGCACAATCAGCCCCAGCATTTT	CAWSVKHNQPQHF
TRBJ1-1	-	TRBV9	few	TGTGCCAGCAGCGTAGTTCAGGGTCGGGGAGGCACTGAAGCTTTCTTT	CASSVVQGRGGTEAFF
TRBJ1-2	TRBD1	TRBV6-5	-	TGTGCCAGCAGCCGGACAGGGAACTATGGCTACACCTTC	CASSRTGNYGYTF
TRBJ2-1	-	TRBV2	-	TGTGCCATAGGGGAACCGAGGGAGCAGTTCTTC	CAIGEPREQFF
TRBJ2-7	-	TRBV30	-	TGTGCCTGGAATTTACAGGGCCACTACGAGCAGTACTTC	CAWNLQGHYEQYF
TRBJ2-7	TRBD1	TRBV18	few	TGTGCCAGCTCATCCGGGACAGGGCTCGAGCAGTACTTC	CASSSGTGLEQYF
TRBJ2-7	TRBD2	TRBV7-3	-	TGTGCCAGCAGCTTAGGGGGAGGGTTTCAGTACGAGCAGTACTTC	CASSLGGGFQYEQYF
TRBJ2-1	TRBD2	TRBV5-1	few	TGCGCCAGCAGGACTAGCGGGAGCCTATACAATGAGCAGTTCTTC	CASRTSGSLYNEQFF
TRBJ1-2	-	TRBV4-3	-	TGCGCCAGCAGCCAAGACCCCGAGGGCTGGAATACTGGCTACACCTTC	CASSQDPEGWNTGYTF
TRBJ1-4	-	TRBV15	few	TGTGCCACCAGCAGAGAATTCATCTCGGGTGCCTTTTTT	CATSREFISGAFF
TRBJ2-5	-	TRBV2	-	TGTGCCAGCATTCTTGTGGAGACCCAGTACTTC	CASILVETQYF
TRBJ1-1	-	TRBV5-1	few	TGCGCCAGGACGACAGGCGGCAATACTGAAGCTTTCTTT	CARTTGGNTEAFF
TRBJ2-7	-	TRBV9	-	TGTGCCAGCAGCGTAGCAGGGCACGGCTACGAGCAGTACTTC	CASSVAGHGYEQYF
TRBJ2-7	TRBD1	TRBV29-1	-	TGCAGCGTTGATAGGTTTTCGGGACAGGGTTACGAGCAGTACTTC	CSVDRFSGQGYEQYF
TRBJ2-7	TRBD1	TRBV2	-	TGTGCCAGCAGGACCCGTAGGACAGGGGATTCCTACGAGCAGTACTTC	CASRTRRTGDSYEQYF
TRBJ2-3	-	TRBV20-1	-	TGCAGTGCTAGACCCGGGGATACGCAGTATTTT	CSARPGDTQYF
TRBJ2-1	-	TRBV20-1	few	TGCAGTACTCGGGGATACAATGAGCAGTTCTTC	CSTRGYNEQFF
TRBJ2-5	TRBD2	TRBV18	few	TGTGCCAGCTCACCGGCAGCGGGAGTATGGGCGGAGACCCAGTACTTC	CASSPAAGVWAETQYF
TRBJ2-5	TRBD2	TRBV9	few	TGTGCCAGCAGCGCTAGACTAGCGGGAGTTGGTGAGACCCAGTACTTC	CASSARLAGVGETQYF
TRBJ2-3	TRBD2	TRBV15	-	TGTGCCACCAGCAGAGACCTTGTGCTAGCGGGGTCTGGCACAGATACGCAGTATTTT	CATSRDLVLAGSGTDTQYF
TRBJ2-1	-	TRBV9	-	TGTGCCAGCAGCGTAGGCGTTAGCACCTACAATGAGCAGTTCTTC	CASSVGVSTYNEQFF
TRBJ2-7	TRBD1	TRBV15	-	TGTGCCACCAGCAAGTACCGGGACAGGACCTACGAGCAGTACTTC	CATSKYRDRTYEQYF
TRBJ1-2	-	TRBV7-6	-	TGTGCCAGCAGCCCCGAGGGCGGTTTTGGCGGCTACACCTTC	CASSPEGGFGGYTF
TRBJ1-4	-	TRBV5-4	-	TGTGCCTCCAATTCGGGTACTAATGAAAAACTGTTTTTT	CASNSGTNEKLFF
TRBJ2-7	TRBD1	TRBV13	few	TGTGCCAGCAGCTCAATGGGACAGGGATCCTACGAGCAGTACTTC	CASSSMGQGSYEQYF
TRBJ2-7	-	TRBV10-3	few	TGTGCCATCAGTGAGTCACCCTCACTCTCCTACGAGCAGTACTTC	CAISESPSLSYEQYF
TRBJ2-1	-	TRBV30	few	TGTGCCTGGAGTCTCGGACTTTCTGGGTCCCACAATGAGCAGTTCTTC	CAWSLGLSGSHNEQFF
TRBJ1-1	-	TRBV7-9	-	TGTGCCAGCAGCTTGGAGCAGAACACTGAAGCTTTCTTT	CASSLEQNTEAFF
TRBJ2-1	-	TRBV18	-	TGTGCCAGCTCACCACCCCGTCAGGGGTCCTATGAGCAGTTCTTC	CASSPPRQGSYEQFF
TRBJ2-1	-	TRBV20-1	-	TGCAGTGCTAGGGTAGATGAGCAGTTCTTC	CSARVDEQFF
TRBJ2-1	TRBD2	TRBV28	few	TGTGCCAGCCGGTTAGCGGGGTTCTCCTACAATGAGCAGTTCTTC	CASRLAGFSYNEQFF
TRBJ2-1	TRBD2	TRBV9	few	TGTGCCAGCAGCGCGGTAGCGGGAGGGCCGATGAATGAGCAGTTCTTC	CASSAVAGGPMNEQFF
TRBJ2-1	TRBD2	TRBV4-3	few	TGCGCCAGCAGCCCGCAACATAGCGGGAGCCTCTCCTACAATGAGCAGTTCTTC	CASSPQHSGSLSYNEQFF
TRBJ1-1	TRBD1	TRBV5-4	-	TGTGCCAGCAGACAGGGGCAGGGGTTTACCAACACTGAAGCTTTCTTT	CASRQGQGFTNTEAFF
TRBJ2-5	TRBD2	TRBV5-6	-	TGTGCCAGCAGCTTGCGGACTAGCTCCGGACAGTACTTC	CASSLRTSSGQYF
TRBJ1-2	-	TRBV28	few	TGTGCCAGCGGTCATATTACTATCGGCTACACCTTC	CASGHITIGYTF
TRBJ2-5	TRBD2	TRBV9	few	TGTGCCAGCAGCGCCGCTGGACTAGCGGGTCCAGGGCCAGAGACCCAGTACTTC	CASSAAGLAGPGPETQYF
TRBJ2-1	-	TRBV9	few	TGTGCCAGCAGCGTGACTACAGGGAGCTCCTACAATGAGCAGTTCTTC	CASSVTTGSSYNEQFF
TRBJ2-1	TRBD2	TRBV4-2	-	TGTGCCAGCAGCCAAGCGGGAGGGCCCAACAATGAGCAGTTCTTC	CASSQAGGPNNEQFF
TRBJ2-1	TRBD2	TRBV2	-	TGTGCCAGCAAAGTGCGGGAGGGGAATGAGCAGTTCTTC	CASKVREGNEQFF
TRBJ1-4	-	TRBV15	-	TGTGCCACCAGCGCCCGGACAGCTAATGAAAAACTGTTTTTT	CATSARTANEKLFF
TRBJ2-1	TRBD2	TRBV29-1	-	TGCAGCGTGGGGCGGGAGAGCTCCTACAATGAGCAGTTCTTC	CSVGRESSYNEQFF
TRBJ2-5	-	TRBV25-1	-	TGTGCCAGCAGTGAGCTGACAGTCCAAGAGACCCAGTACTTC	CASSELTVQETQYF